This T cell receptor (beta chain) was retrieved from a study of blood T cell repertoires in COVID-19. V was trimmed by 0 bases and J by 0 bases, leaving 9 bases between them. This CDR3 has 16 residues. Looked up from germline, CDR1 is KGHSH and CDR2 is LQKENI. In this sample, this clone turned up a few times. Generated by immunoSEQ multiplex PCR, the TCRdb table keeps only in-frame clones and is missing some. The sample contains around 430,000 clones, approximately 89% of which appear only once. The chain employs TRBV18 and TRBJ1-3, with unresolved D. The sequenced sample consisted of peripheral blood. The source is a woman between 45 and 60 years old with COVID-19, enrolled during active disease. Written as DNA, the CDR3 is TGTGCCAGCTCACCACCCGCGGGTCGCTCTGGAAACACCATATATTTT. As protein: CASSPPAGRSGNTIYF.